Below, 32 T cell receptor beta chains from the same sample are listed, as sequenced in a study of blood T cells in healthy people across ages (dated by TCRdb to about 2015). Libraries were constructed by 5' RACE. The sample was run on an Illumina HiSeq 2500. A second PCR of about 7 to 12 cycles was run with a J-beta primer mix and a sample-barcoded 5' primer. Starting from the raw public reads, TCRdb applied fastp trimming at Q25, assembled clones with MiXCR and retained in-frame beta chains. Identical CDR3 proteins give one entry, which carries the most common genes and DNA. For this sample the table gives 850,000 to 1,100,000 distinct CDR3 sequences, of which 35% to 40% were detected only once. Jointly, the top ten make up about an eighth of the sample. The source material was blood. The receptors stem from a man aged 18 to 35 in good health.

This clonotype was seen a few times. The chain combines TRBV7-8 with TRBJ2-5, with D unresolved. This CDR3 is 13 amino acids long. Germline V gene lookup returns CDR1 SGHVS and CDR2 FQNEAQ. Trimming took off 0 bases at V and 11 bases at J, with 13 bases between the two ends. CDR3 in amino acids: CASSLAKVYEQYF. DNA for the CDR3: TGTGCCAGCAGCTTAGCCAAGGTCTATGAGCAGTACTTC.

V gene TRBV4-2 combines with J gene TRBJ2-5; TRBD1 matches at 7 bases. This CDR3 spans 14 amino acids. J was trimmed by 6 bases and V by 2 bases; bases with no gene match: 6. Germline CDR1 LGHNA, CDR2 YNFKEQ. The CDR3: CASSQTDRVQTQYF. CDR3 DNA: TGTGCCAGCAGCCAAACCGACAGGGTACAGACCCAGTACTTC.

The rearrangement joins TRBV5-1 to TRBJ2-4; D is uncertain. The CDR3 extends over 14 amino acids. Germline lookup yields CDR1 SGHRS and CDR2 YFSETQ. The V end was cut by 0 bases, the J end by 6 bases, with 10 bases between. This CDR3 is CASSLENVGNIQYF. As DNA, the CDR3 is TGCGCCAGCAGCTTGGAAAACGTGGGAAACATTCAGTACTTC.

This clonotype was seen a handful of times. This CDR3 reads CSARDGGSRSDTQYF. For the CDR3, the DNA is TGCAGTGCTAGAGATGGAGGAAGTCGCTCAGATACGCAGTATTTT. This chain uses TRBV20-1 with TRBJ2-3; TRBD2 is a possible D gene (5 bases). Trimming removed 0 bases from V and 4 bases from J, with 14 bases in between. Per the germline V gene, CDR1 is DFQATT and CDR2 is SNEGSKA (reference sequence). The CDR3 is 15 amino acids.

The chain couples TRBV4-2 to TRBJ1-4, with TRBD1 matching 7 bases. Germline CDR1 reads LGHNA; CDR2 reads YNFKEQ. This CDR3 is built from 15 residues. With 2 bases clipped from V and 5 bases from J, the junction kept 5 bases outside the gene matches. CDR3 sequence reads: CASSQRDRDNEKLFF. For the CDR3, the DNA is TGTGCCAGCAGCCAAAGAGACAGGGACAATGAAAAACTGTTTTTT.

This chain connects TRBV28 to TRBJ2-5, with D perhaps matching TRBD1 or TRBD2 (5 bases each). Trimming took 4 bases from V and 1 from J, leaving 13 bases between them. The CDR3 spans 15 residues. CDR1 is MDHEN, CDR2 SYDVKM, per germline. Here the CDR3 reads CASSSPGTAQETQYF. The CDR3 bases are TGTGCCAGCAGTTCCCCAGGGACGGCCCAAGAGACCCAGTACTTC.

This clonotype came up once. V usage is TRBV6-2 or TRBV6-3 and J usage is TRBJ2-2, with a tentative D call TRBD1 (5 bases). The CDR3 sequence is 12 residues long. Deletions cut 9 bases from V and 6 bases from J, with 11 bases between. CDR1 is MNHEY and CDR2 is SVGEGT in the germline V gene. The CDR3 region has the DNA TGTGCCAGTGACCAGGGCTCCGGGGAGCTGTTTTTT. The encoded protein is CASDQGSGELFF.

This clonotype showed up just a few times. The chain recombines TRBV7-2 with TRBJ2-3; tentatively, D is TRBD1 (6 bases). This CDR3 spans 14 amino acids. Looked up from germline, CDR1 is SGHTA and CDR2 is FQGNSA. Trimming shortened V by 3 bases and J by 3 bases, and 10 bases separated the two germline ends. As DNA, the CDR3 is TGTGCCAGCAGCTTCACGGACAGAACAGATACGCAGTATTTT. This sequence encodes CASSFTDRTDTQYF.

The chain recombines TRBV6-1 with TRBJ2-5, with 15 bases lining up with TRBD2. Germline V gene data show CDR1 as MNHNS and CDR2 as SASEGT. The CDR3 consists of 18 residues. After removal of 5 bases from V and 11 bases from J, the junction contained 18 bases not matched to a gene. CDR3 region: CASSQLGLAGGRPNEQYF. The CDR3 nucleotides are TGTGCCAGCAGTCAACTGGGACTAGCGGGGGGCCGACCCAATGAGCAGTACTTC.

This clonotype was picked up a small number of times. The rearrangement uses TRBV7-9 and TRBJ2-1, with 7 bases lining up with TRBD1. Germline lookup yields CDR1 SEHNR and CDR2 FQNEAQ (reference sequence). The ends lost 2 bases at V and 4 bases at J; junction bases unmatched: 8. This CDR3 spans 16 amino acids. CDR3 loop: CASSLLRDSRYNEQFF. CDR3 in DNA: TGTGCCAGCAGCTTACTCCGGGACAGTCGTTACAATGAGCAGTTCTTC.

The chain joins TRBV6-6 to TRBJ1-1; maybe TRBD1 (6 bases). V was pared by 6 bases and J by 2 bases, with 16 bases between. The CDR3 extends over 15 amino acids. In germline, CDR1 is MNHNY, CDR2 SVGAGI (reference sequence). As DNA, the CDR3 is TGTGCCAGCAGACCCAACAGGGCGTCCAACACTGAAGCTTTCTTT. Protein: CASRPNRASNTEAFF.

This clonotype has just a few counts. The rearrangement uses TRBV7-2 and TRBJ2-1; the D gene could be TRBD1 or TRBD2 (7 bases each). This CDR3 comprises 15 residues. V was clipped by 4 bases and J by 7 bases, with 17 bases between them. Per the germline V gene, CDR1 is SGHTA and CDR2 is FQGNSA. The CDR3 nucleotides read TGTGCCAGCAGCTCGAGGGAGGGGGCTGAAAATGAGCAGTTCTTC. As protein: CASSSREGAENEQFF.

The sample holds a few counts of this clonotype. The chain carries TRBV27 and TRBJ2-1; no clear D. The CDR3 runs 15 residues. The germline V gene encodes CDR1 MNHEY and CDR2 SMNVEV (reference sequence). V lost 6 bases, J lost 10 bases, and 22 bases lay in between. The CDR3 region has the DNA TGTGCCAGCAGATTCCATCGGGCCCCCAGCCGGGAGCAGTTCTTC. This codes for CASRFHRAPSREQFF.

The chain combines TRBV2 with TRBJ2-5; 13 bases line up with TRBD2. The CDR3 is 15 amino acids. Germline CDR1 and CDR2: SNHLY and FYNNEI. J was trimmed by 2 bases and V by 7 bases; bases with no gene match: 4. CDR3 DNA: TGTGCCAGCAAGATACTAGCGGGGGGGCAAGAGACCCAGTACTTC. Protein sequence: CASKILAGGQETQYF.

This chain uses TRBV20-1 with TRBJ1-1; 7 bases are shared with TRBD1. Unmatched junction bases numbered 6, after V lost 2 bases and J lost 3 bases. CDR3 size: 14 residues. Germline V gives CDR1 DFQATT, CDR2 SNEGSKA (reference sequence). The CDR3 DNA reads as TGCAGTGCTAGAAAGGGGGCGTGGGACACTGAAGCTTTCTTT. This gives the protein CSARKGAWDTEAFF.

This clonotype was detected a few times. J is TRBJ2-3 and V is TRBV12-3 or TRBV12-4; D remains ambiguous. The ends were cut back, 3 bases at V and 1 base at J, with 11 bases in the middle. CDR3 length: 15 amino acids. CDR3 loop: CASSFGDRRTDTQYF. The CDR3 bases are TGTGCCAGCAGTTTTGGTGATCGCCGCACAGATACGCAGTATTTT.

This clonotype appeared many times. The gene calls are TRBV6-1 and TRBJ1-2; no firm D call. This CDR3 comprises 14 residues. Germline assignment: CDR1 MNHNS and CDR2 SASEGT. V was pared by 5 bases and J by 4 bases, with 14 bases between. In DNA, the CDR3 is TGTGCCAGCAGTCCTGACTTTTTGGGCTATGGCTACACCTTC. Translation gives CASSPDFLGYGYTF.

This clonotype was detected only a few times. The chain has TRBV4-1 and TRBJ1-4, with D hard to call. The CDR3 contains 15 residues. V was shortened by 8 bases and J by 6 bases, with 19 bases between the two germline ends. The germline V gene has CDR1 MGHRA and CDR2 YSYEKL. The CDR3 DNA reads TGCGCCAGCCTGGCTTGGGCTGGAGCGGATGAAAAACTGTTTTTT. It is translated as CASLAWAGADEKLFF.

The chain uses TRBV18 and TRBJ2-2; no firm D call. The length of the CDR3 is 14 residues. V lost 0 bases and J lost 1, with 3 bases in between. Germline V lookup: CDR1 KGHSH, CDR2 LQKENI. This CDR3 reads CASSPPGNTGELFF. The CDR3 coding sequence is TGTGCCAGCTCACCACCAGGGAACACCGGGGAGCTGTTTTTT.

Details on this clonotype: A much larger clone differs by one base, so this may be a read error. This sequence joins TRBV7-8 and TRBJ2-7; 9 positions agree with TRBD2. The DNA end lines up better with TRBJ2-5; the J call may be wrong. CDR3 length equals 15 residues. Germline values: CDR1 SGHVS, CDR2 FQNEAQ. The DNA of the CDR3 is TGTGCCAGCAGCTTGACTAGCGGTTCTCAAGGGACCCAGTACTTC. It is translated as CASSLTSGSQGTQYF.

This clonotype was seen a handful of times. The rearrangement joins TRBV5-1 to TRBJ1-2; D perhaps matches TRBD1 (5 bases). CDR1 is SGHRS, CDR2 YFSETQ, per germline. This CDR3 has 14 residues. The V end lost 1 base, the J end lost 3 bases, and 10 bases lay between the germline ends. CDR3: CASSLRRGDYGYTF. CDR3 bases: TGCGCCAGCAGCTTGAGGCGGGGCGACTATGGCTACACCTTC.

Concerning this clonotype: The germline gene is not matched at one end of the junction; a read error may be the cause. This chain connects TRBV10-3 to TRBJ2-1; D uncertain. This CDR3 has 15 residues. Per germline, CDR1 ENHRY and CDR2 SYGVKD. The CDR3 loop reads CVISESKSGLDEQFF. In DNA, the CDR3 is TGTGTCATCAGTGAGTCTAAGTCGGGTTTGGATGAGCAGTTCTTC.

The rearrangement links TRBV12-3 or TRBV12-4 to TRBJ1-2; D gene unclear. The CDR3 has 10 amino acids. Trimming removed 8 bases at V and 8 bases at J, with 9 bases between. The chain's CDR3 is CASGSSGYTF. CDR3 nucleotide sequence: TGTGCCAGCGGATCGTCGGGCTACACCTTC.

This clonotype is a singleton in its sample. CDR3 in amino acids: CASSPQRHYTGELFF. CDR3 nucleotides: TGTGCCAGCAGCCCCCAGCGGCATTACACCGGGGAGCTGTTTTTT. This chain connects TRBV5-4 to TRBJ2-2, with D maybe TRBD2 (5 bases). The CDR3 has 15 amino acids. Trimming took 4 bases from V and 3 from J, leaving 13 bases between them. The germline CDR1 and CDR2 sequences are SGHNT and YYREEE (reference sequence).

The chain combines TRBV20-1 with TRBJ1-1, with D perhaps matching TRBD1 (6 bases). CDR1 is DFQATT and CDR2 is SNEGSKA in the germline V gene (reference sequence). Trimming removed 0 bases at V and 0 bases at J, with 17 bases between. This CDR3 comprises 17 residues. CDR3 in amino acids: CSARDSGGAFVNTEAFF. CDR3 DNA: TGCAGTGCTAGAGACTCGGGGGGCGCATTCGTGAACACTGAAGCTTTCTTT.

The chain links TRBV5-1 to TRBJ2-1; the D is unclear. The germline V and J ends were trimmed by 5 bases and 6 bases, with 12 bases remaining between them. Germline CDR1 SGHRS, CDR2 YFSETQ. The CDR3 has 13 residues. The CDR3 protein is CASSLLLLNEQFF. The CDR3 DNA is TGCGCCAGCAGTCTCCTCTTACTCAATGAGCAGTTCTTC. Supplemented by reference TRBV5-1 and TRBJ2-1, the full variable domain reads KAGVTQTPRYLIKTRGQQVTLSCSPISGHRSVSWYQQTPGQGLQFLFEYFSETQRNKGNFPGRFSGRQFSNSRSEMNVSTLELGDSALYLCASSLLLLNEQFFGPGTRLTVL.

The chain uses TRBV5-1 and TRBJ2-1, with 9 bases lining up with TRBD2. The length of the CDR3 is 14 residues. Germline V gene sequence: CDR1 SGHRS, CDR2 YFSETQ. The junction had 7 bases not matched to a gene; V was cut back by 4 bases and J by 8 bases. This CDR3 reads CASSPGTSSYEQFF. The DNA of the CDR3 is TGCGCCAGCAGCCCCGGGACTAGCTCGTATGAGCAGTTCTTC.

The CDR3 reads CASRRNREGTEAFF. The CDR3 nucleotides are TGTGCCAGCAGACGAAACAGGGAAGGCACTGAAGCTTTCTTT. The genes are TRBV7-2 and TRBJ1-1; maybe TRBD1 (6 bases). Germline CDR1 SGHTA, CDR2 FQGNSA. CDR3 length equals 14 residues. Trimming shortened V by 6 bases and J by 4 bases, and 15 bases separated the two germline ends.

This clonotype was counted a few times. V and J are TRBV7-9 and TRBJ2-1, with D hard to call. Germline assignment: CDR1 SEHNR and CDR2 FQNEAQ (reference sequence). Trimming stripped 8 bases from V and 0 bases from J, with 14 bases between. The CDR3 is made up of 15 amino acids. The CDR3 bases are TGTGCCAGCTTCGACATGTACAGCTCCTACAATGAGCAGTTCTTC. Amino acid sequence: CASFDMYSSYNEQFF.

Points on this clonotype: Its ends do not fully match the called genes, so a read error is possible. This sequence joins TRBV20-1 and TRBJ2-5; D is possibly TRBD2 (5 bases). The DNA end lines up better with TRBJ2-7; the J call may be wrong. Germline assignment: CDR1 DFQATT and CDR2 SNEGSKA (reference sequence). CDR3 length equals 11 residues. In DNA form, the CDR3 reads TGCAGTACTAGAGTTTCCTACGAGCAGTACTTC. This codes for CSTRVSYEQYF.

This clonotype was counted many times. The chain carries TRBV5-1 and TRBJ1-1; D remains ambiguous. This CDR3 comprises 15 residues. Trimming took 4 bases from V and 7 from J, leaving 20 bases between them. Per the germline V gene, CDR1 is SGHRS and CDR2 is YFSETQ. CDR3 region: CASSHRTGSLGEAFF. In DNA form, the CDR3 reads TGCGCCAGCAGCCACCGGACGGGATCCCTCGGTGAAGCTTTCTTT.

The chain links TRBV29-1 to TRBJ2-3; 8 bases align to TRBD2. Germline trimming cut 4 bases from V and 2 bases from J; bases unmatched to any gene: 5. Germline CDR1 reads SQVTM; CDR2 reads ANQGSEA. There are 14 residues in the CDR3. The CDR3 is CSVGVAGLTDTQYF. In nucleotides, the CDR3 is TGCAGCGTTGGGGTAGCGGGACTCACAGATACGCAGTATTTT.